What follows is one T cell receptor beta chain and its context. Germline-derived CDR1 and CDR2 are SEHNR and FQNEAQ (reference sequence). CDR3 length: 15 amino acids. Trimming took off 5 bases at V and 6 bases at J, with 14 bases between the two ends. This sample stems from a study of CD8 T cells in Susac syndrome. An amount of RNA that ranged from about 0.45 to 1 ug was reverse transcribed with random hexamers. TCRdb re-called the immunoSEQ multiplex PCR reads through MiXCR, storing one row per CDR3 protein. The sample includes approximately 70,000 distinct CDR3 sequences, nearly 96% of them seen just once. Negative isolation was used for CD8+ and CD4+ T cells and FACS enrichment for TEMRA cells.

The sequence was collected from a human donor with multiple sclerosis. The chain is built from TRBV7-9 and TRBJ1-6; D perhaps matches TRBD1 (5 bases). What was sequenced was CD4+ T cells from PBMCs. Here the CDR3 reads CASSPRDGTNSPLHF. In DNA form, the CDR3 reads TGTGCCAGCAGCCCGCGGGACGGAACTAATTCACCCCTCCACTTT.